These 23 T cell receptor beta chains originate from one sample sequenced in a study of cytomegalovirus exposure and HLA in healthy donors. 60 Vbeta and 13 Jbeta primers were used in PCR. Some clones are missing from TCRdb's copy, which holds only in-frame ones; the method was immunoSEQ multiplex PCR. The data hold 45,000 to 65,000 clones, with 82% observed a single time. Sequences were obtained from PBMCs. The receptors were gathered from a man aged 25 to 40 in good health and CMV-seronegative.

The rearrangement links TRBV29-1 to TRBJ1-1, with D uncertain. This CDR3 spans 10 amino acids. Germline values: CDR1 SQVTM, CDR2 ANQGSEA. The CDR3 reads CSAGNTEAFF. The CDR3 DNA reads as TGCAGTGCAGGGAACACTGAAGCTTTCTTT.

The J gene is TRBJ2-3, the V gene TRBV7-6; D possibly corresponds to TRBD1 (7 bases). Germline CDR1 is SGHVS and CDR2 is FNYEAQ. The V end lost 5 bases, the J end lost 2 bases, and 17 bases lay between the germline ends. The CDR3 consists of 16 residues. Here the CDR3 DNA reads TGTGCCAGCAGCGCCAGGGGGGACATTATCACAGATACGCAGTATTTT. Encoded protein: CASSARGDIITDTQYF.

The rearrangement joins TRBV19 to TRBJ1-1; D is perhaps TRBD1 (5 bases). The V gene lost 3 bases and the J gene lost 1 base, with 9 bases spanning the gap. The CDR3 contains 14 residues. Germline V gene data show CDR1 as LNHDA and CDR2 as SQIVND (reference sequence). The CDR3 protein is CASSIGGTNTEAFF. The DNA for the CDR3 is TGTGCCAGTAGTATCGGAGGGACGAACACTGAAGCTTTCTTT.

This chain connects TRBV7-9 to TRBJ2-1; 7 bases agree with TRBD1. The CDR3 is 16 amino acids. The germline V gene has CDR1 SEHNR and CDR2 FQNEAQ (reference sequence). With V trimmed by 10 bases and J by 10 bases, 22 bases remained unmatched. CDR3 loop: CANPSSIGQVLQEQFF. The CDR3 coding sequence is TGTGCCAACCCCTCATCAATAGGACAGGTTTTGCAGGAGCAGTTCTTC.

This CDR3 is CASSLKSWTEETQYF. CDR3 nucleotides: TGTGCCAGCAGCTTGAAGAGTTGGACAGAAGAGACCCAGTACTTC. The V call is TRBV5-6, the J call TRBJ2-5, with D tentatively TRBD1 (6 bases). Germline CDR1 reads SGHDT; CDR2 reads YYEEEE. V was clipped by 1 base and J by 3 bases, with 13 bases between them. The CDR3 is 15 residues long.

CDR3 sequence reads: CASSFSVQSPGETQYF. In DNA form, the CDR3 reads TGCGCCAGCAGCTTCTCGGTCCAATCCCCGGGAGAGACCCAGTACTTC. V and J are TRBV5-1 and TRBJ2-5; D not certain. The CDR3 sequence is 16 residues long. Germline V lookup: CDR1 SGHRS, CDR2 YFSETQ. The ends were cut back, 2 bases at V and 4 bases at J, with 18 bases in the middle.

The chain joins TRBV18 to TRBJ2-7; 8 bases match TRBD1. Germline CDR1 and CDR2: KGHSH and LQKENI. The CDR3 has 14 amino acids. With V trimmed by 5 bases and J by 2 bases, 5 bases remained unmatched. The CDR3 is CASSEDRVAYEQYF. The CDR3 bases are TGTGCCAGCTCAGAGGACAGGGTGGCCTACGAGCAGTACTTC.

J is TRBJ2-5 and V is TRBV7-2, with TRBD1 matching over 7 bases. Germline CDR1 reads SGHTA; CDR2 reads FQGNSA. The V and J ends lost 3 bases and 5 bases, in that order; junction bases with no gene match: 6. This CDR3 is built from 14 residues. The CDR3 is CASSFHRGVETQYF. Written as DNA, the CDR3 is TGTGCCAGCAGCTTCCACAGGGGAGTGGAGACCCAGTACTTC.

The chain carries TRBV14 and TRBJ1-4; D not resolved. V lost 1 base and J 2 bases, leaving 14 bases between the germline ends. The CDR3 sequence is 17 residues long. The germline CDR1 and CDR2 sequences are SGHDN and FVKESK. This CDR3 reads CASSQVYALGTNEKLFF. The DNA of the CDR3 is TGTGCCAGCAGCCAAGTGTACGCCCTGGGCACTAATGAAAAACTGTTTTTT.

Written as DNA, the CDR3 is TGTGCCAGTAGTATAACGTCCGGACAGATGAACACTGAAGCTTTCTTT. Amino acids: CASSITSGQMNTEAFF. The chain joins TRBV19 to TRBJ1-1; weak D call: TRBD1 (6 bases). The V and J ends lost 2 bases and 0 bases respectively, with 13 bases between them. The CDR3 runs 16 residues. Germline CDR1 LNHDA, CDR2 SQIVND (reference sequence).

This chain links TRBV7-9 with TRBJ1-2; the D is unclear. Germline V gene lookup returns CDR1 SEHNR and CDR2 FQNEAQ (reference sequence). The CDR3 totals 11 residues. V lost 0 bases, J lost 8 bases, and 4 bases lay in between. As DNA, the CDR3 is TGTGCCAGCAGCTTAGCGAGAGGCTACACCTTC. Translation gives CASSLARGYTF.

This rearrangement joins TRBV2 to TRBJ2-7; TRBD1 aligns across 8 bases. The CDR3 contains 14 residues. Looked up from germline, CDR1 is SNHLY and CDR2 is FYNNEI. Trimming took 6 bases from V and 3 from J; bases not matched to a gene: 7. This CDR3 reads CASRAGQAVYEQYF. CDR3 nucleotides: TGTGCCAGCAGGGCGGGACAGGCCGTCTACGAGCAGTACTTC.

The V call is TRBV19, the J call TRBJ1-5, with 9 nucleotides matching TRBD1. The CDR3 has 15 amino acids. The germline CDR1 and CDR2 sequences are LNHDA and SQIVND (reference sequence). The J segment lost 4 bases and the V segment lost 5 bases, leaving 6 bases of the junction unmatched. The CDR3 is CASSPGQGLNQPQHF. The CDR3 coding sequence is TGTGCCAGTAGTCCGGGACAGGGACTTAATCAGCCCCAGCATTTT.

The CDR3 spells CASSPRDRVGDTQYF. The DNA of the CDR3 is TGTGCCAGCAGCCCCCGGGACAGGGTAGGGGATACGCAGTATTTT. This chain joins TRBV4-2 and TRBJ2-3; 9 nucleotides agree with TRBD1. J was trimmed by 6 bases and V by 4 bases; bases with no gene match: 8. Germline assignment: CDR1 LGHNA and CDR2 YNFKEQ. This CDR3 has 15 residues.

This rearrangement joins TRBV2 to TRBJ2-1, with 8 bases lining up with TRBD2. J was trimmed by 8 bases and V by 5 bases; bases with no gene match: 8. Germline-derived CDR1 and CDR2 are SNHLY and FYNNEI. The CDR3 consists of 14 residues. The CDR3 DNA sequence: TGTGCCAGCAGTTTTAGCGGGATGAATGATGAGCAGTTCTTC. This codes for CASSFSGMNDEQFF.

The rearrangement uses TRBV6-5 and TRBJ1-1; 9 bases align to TRBD1. CDR1 is MNHEY and CDR2 is SVGAGI in the germline V gene. The CDR3 runs to 13 residues. Unmatched junction bases numbered 5, after V lost 6 bases and J lost 6 bases. The CDR3 DNA sequence: TGTGCCAGCAGGTTACAGGGGGCTGCTGAAGCTTTCTTT. It codes for CASRLQGAAEAFF.

V gene TRBV4-1 combines with J gene TRBJ2-3, with 7 bases that match TRBD2. The CDR3 loop spans 15 amino acids. Germline lookup yields CDR1 MGHRA and CDR2 YSYEKL. Losses at the gene ends were 2 bases for V and 5 bases for J; bases not matched to a gene: 7. DNA of the CDR3: TGCGCCAGCAGCCAATTGGGAGGGGTGGGAGATACGCAGTATTTT. This sequence encodes CASSQLGGVGDTQYF.

The V and J genes are TRBV9 and TRBJ1-1; D is unresolved. Trimming shortened V by 0 bases and J by 3 bases, and 3 bases separated the two germline ends. Per germline, CDR1 SGDLS and CDR2 YYNGEE. This CDR3 region has 12 residues. The DNA for the CDR3 is TGTGCCAGCAGCGTAGCAGACACTGAAGCTTTCTTT. Protein: CASSVADTEAFF. The variable domain in full, with the rest retrieved from reference TRBV9 and TRBJ1-1, is DSGVTQTPKHLITATGQRVTLRCSPRSGDLSVYWYQQSLDQGLQFLIQYYNGEERAKGNILERFSAQQFPDLHSELNLSSLELGDSALYFCASSVADTEAFFGQGTRLTVV.

This clone has just one count. The chain joins TRBV25-1 to TRBJ1-6; a weak D match, TRBD1 (5 bases). The length of the CDR3 is 14 residues. From germline, CDR1 is MGHDK and CDR2 SYGVNS. Between the trimmed V and J ends, which lost 3 bases and 11 bases, there was a span of 14 bases. The CDR3 DNA follows: TGTGCCAGCAGTGAGGTCGGGCAGGGAACACCCCTCCACTTT. This codes for CASSEVGQGTPLHF.

The chain carries TRBV11-3 and TRBJ1-1; perhaps TRBD1 as D (5 bases). The CDR3 is made up of 14 amino acids. The germline V gene encodes CDR1 SGHNT and CDR2 YENEEA. V gave up 0 bases and J gave up 7 bases, with 12 bases separating them. Written as DNA, the CDR3 is TGTGCCAGCAGCTTAGATCCAGGGAAGGGTGAAGCTTTCTTT. Amino acid sequence: CASSLDPGKGEAFF.

The chain is built from TRBV4-3 and TRBJ2-1; the match to TRBD2 covers 13 bases. The CDR3 is 16 amino acids. The V and J ends lost 2 bases and 6 bases, in that order; junction bases with no gene match: 4. CDR1 and CDR2 from the germline V gene are LGHNA and YSLEER. CDR3 sequence (DNA): TGCGCCAGCAGCCAAAGACTAGCGGGAGGTACCAATGAGCAGTTCTTC. It encodes CASSQRLAGGTNEQFF.

Only one count was recorded for this clone. The chain couples TRBV11-1 to TRBJ2-1, with TRBD1 identical over 8 bases. CDR1 is SGHAT, CDR2 FQDESV, per germline (reference sequence). CDR3 length: 14 amino acids. Trimming at V came to 5 bases and at J to 8 bases, leaving 8 bases not matched to a gene. The CDR3 here is CASSPRQGLDEQFF. Here the CDR3 DNA reads TGTGCCAGCAGCCCACGACAGGGGCTTGATGAGCAGTTCTTC.

This rearrangement joins TRBV5-1 to TRBJ1-1; the D is unclear. The V and J ends lost 4 bases and 3 bases respectively, with 16 bases between them. The CDR3 length is 15 residues. Germline V gene lookup returns CDR1 SGHRS and CDR2 YFSETQ. The chain's CDR3 is CASSPGEGFDTEAFF. The CDR3 coding sequence is TGCGCCAGCAGCCCCGGGGAGGGTTTCGACACTGAAGCTTTCTTT.